These 13 T cell receptor beta chains share one sample of origin, sequenced in a study of shared clonotypes between healthy human individuals. TCRdb keeps only in-frame clones here, not all; method: immunoSEQ multiplex PCR. This sample has about 960,000 clones, with around 80% found just once. Sequencing was performed on memory CD4+ T cells sorted from blood. Subset described: CD45RA-negative fraction. These receptors all stem from a man between 18 and 29 years old in good health.

The chain recombines TRBV6-6 with TRBJ2-3, with D possibly being TRBD1 (5 bases). The CDR3 is 16 residues long. Trimming left V 6 bases short and J 2 bases short, with 18 bases between. CDR1 MNHNY and CDR2 SVGAGI come from the germline V gene (reference sequence). CDR3 sequence reads: CASSSTHQGTTDTQYF. DNA for the CDR3: TGTGCCAGCAGCTCTACCCATCAGGGAACCACAGATACGCAGTATTTT.

This clone appeared once. The genes are TRBV15 and TRBJ2-1, with 7 bases fitting TRBD2. V gave up 0 bases and J gave up 7 bases; unmatched junction bases: 12. The CDR3 runs to 17 residues. CDR1 LNHNV and CDR2 YYDKDF come from the germline V gene (reference sequence). The CDR3 sequence: CATSRDGSGLGWNEQFF. As DNA, the CDR3 is TGTGCCACCAGCAGAGATGGCAGTGGACTAGGTTGGAATGAGCAGTTCTTC. Combining the CDR3 with reference TRBV15 and TRBJ2-1 gives the whole variable domain DAMVIQNPRYQVTQFGKPVTLSCSQTLNHNVMYWYQQKSSQAPKLLFHYYDKDFNNEADTPDNFQSRRPNTSFCFLDIRSPGLGDTAMYLCATSRDGSGLGWNEQFFGPGTRLTVL.

V gene TRBV5-6 combines with J gene TRBJ2-7; 9 positions match TRBD1. Trimming at V came to 0 bases and at J to 6 bases, leaving 7 bases not matched to a gene. Germline CDR1 reads SGHDT; CDR2 reads YYEEEE. The CDR3 extends over 15 amino acids. CDR3 in DNA: TGTGCCAGCAGCTTGGACGGGACAGGGACGGGCGAGCAGTACTTC. Translated, it gives CASSLDGTGTGEQYF.

In the case of this clone: This may be a read error: a much more frequent sequence differs by one nucleotide. The same CDR3 also results from other DNA sequences found in this sample. The gene calls are TRBV30 and TRBJ2-7; D is unclear. This CDR3 is 11 amino acids long. The V gene lost 1 base and the J gene lost 1 base, with 2 bases spanning the gap. Germline-derived CDR1 and CDR2 are GTSNPN and SVGIG (reference sequence). The CDR3 is CAWSESYEQYF. The CDR3 coding sequence is TGTGCCTGGAGTGAATCCTACGAGCAGTACTTC.

This chain links TRBV18 with TRBJ2-5; D remains ambiguous. Deletions cut 3 bases from V and 2 bases from J, with 16 bases between. The germline V gene encodes CDR1 KGHSH and CDR2 LQKENI. This CDR3 comprises 16 residues. DNA for the CDR3: TGTGCCAGCTCACCGTTAGGCCCCACTGTGCAAGAGACCCAGTACTTC. It codes for CASSPLGPTVQETQYF.

This rearrangement joins TRBV19 to TRBJ2-6; no definite D call. CDR1 is LNHDA and CDR2 is SQIVND in the germline V gene (reference sequence). This CDR3 comprises 14 residues. V shed 6 bases and J shed 0 bases, with 6 bases lying between them. The CDR3 coding sequence is TGTGCCAGTAGCTCGGCCTCTGGGGCCAACGTCCTGACTTTC. Its translation: CASSSASGANVLTF.

The chain couples TRBV19 to TRBJ2-7, with 11 positions matching TRBD2. After removal of 6 bases from V and 7 bases from J, the junction contained 11 bases not matched to a gene. The CDR3 sequence is 15 residues long. Germline V gene data show CDR1 as LNHDA and CDR2 as SQIVND (reference sequence). CDR3 protein: CASSQSTSGSYEQYF. The CDR3 bases are TGTGCCAGTAGCCAAAGCACTAGCGGGAGTTATGAGCAGTACTTC.

The V gene is TRBV19, the J gene TRBJ2-7; D possibly corresponds to TRBD1 (6 bases). Germline loops: CDR1 LNHDA, CDR2 SQIVND (reference sequence). The CDR3 loop spans 12 amino acids. Trimming removed 4 bases at V and 3 bases at J, with 7 bases between. This CDR3 is CASSKDSYEQYF. Here the CDR3 DNA reads TGTGCCAGTAGTAAGGACAGCTACGAGCAGTACTTC.

This chain links TRBV5-4 with TRBJ1-1; 7 bases fit TRBD1. Germline V gene lookup returns CDR1 SGHNT and CDR2 YYREEE (reference sequence). Unmatched junction bases numbered 4, after V lost 4 bases and J lost 4 bases. The CDR3 covers 13 residues. CDR3: CASSPKGATEAFF. CDR3 nucleotides: TGTGCCAGCAGCCCGAAGGGGGCCACTGAAGCTTTCTTT. The variable domain in full, with the rest retrieved from reference TRBV5-4 and TRBJ1-1, is ETGVTQSPTHLIKTRGQQVTLRCSSQSGHNTVSWYQQALGQGPQFIFQYYREEENGRGNFPPRFSGLQFPNYSSELNVNALELDDSALYLCASSPKGATEAFFGQGTRLTVV.

The chain combines TRBV5-6 with TRBJ2-5, with a tentative D call TRBD2 (5 bases). This CDR3 is built from 13 residues. V lost 2 bases and J lost 7, with 12 bases in between. The V gene's germline CDR1 is SGHDT and CDR2 YYEEEE. The CDR3 DNA follows: TGTGCCAGCAGCTTTAGCGCCCCGGGGACCCAGTACTTC. Its translation is CASSFSAPGTQYF.

The DNA for the CDR3 is TGTGCCAGCACCCAGTCAGGTGAAGGCTACACCTTC. It codes for CASTQSGEGYTF. The genes are TRBV9 and TRBJ1-2; D not certain. The V end was cut by 6 bases, the J end by 8 bases, with 14 bases between. CDR1 SGDLS and CDR2 YYNGEE come from the germline V gene. This CDR3 region has 12 residues.

Remarks on this clone: Other DNA sequences within the sample encode an identical CDR3. The CDR3 DNA reads TGCGCCAGCAGCTCACTAGCAGCGGATACGCAGTATTTT. Translating gives CASSSLAADTQYF. The gene calls are TRBV5-1 and TRBJ2-3; TRBD2 might be the D (6 bases). In germline, CDR1 is SGHRS, CDR2 YFSETQ. The CDR3 has 13 amino acids. Trimming took off 3 bases at V and 6 bases at J, with 11 bases between the two ends.

V is TRBV7-2 and J is TRBJ2-2, with 8 bases aligning to TRBD1. The trim removed 3 bases at V and 6 bases at J, leaving 3 bases unmatched. The germline V gene has CDR1 SGHTA and CDR2 FQGNSA. The CDR3 covers 14 residues. The CDR3 protein is CASSLKQGAGELFF. CDR3 sequence (DNA): TGTGCCAGCAGCTTGAAACAGGGGGCCGGGGAGCTGTTTTTT.